This T cell receptor beta chain was recorded in a study of T cell responses to AZD1222 COVID-19 vaccine. Generated by immunoSEQ multiplex PCR, the TCRdb table keeps only in-frame clones and is missing some. The table has 90,000 to 150,000 clones, over 85% seen once. This clone is a singleton in its sample. CDR3 length: 17 residues. The germline V gene encodes CDR1 KGHSH and CDR2 LQKENI. V was trimmed by 6 bases and J by 0 bases, leaving 18 bases between them. The starting material was peripheral blood, obtained on day 0 of AZD1222 vaccination. The V call is TRBV18, the J call TRBJ2-1; D is perhaps TRBD2 (6 bases). The TCR sequence derives from an adult in good health. The CDR3 coding sequence is TGTGCCAGCTCCTTTGGGGGAGGCCATAGCTCCTACAATGAGCAGTTCTTC. It codes for CASSFGGGHSSYNEQFF.